Below, 19 T cell receptor beta chains from the same sample are listed, as sequenced in a study of T cells in Graves' hyperthyroidism and ophthalmopathy. TCR beta CDR3 regions were amplified from RNA transcripts. An initial round of RT-PCR targeting the TCR CDR3 relied on the HTBI primer set. TCRdb passed the multiplex PCR reads through MiXCR, listing each CDR3 protein once. The repertoire includes around 600,000 distinct CDR3 sequences, roughly 15% of them detected once, and 9.5% to 15% sits in the top ten. Material for sequencing was blood. The receptors here all came from a woman aged 45-60 years with Graves' ophthalmopathy.

This rearrangement joins TRBV6-6 to TRBJ1-4; the match to TRBD1 covers 7 bases. Germline values: CDR1 MNHNY, CDR2 SVGAGI (reference sequence). With 0 bases clipped from V and 12 bases from J, the junction kept 7 bases outside the gene matches. The CDR3 length is 14 residues. CDR3 sequence (DNA): TGTGCCAGCAGTTACTCCTTCCGAACAGGGGAACTGTTTTTT. As protein: CASSYSFRTGELFF.

This clonotype was detected ten times or more. V is TRBV11-2 and J is TRBJ1-1; the match to TRBD1 covers 8 bases. The V segment lost 5 bases and the J segment 4 bases; nucleotides outside the gene matches: 6. The CDR3 has 14 amino acids. Germline values: CDR1 SGHAT, CDR2 FQNNGV. CDR3 in amino acids: CASSVTGEITEAFF. CDR3 nucleotide sequence: TGTGCCAGCAGCGTGACAGGGGAGATCACTGAAGCTTTCTTT.

This clonotype was counted many times. The chain employs TRBV24-1 and TRBJ2-1; D may be TRBD2 (6 bases). Germline CDR1 is KGHDR and CDR2 is SFDVKD. CDR3 length: 18 residues. Trimming stripped 3 bases from V and 0 bases from J, with 17 bases between. Here the CDR3 reads CATSDPRDFLSSYNEQFF. CDR3 nucleotides: TGTGCCACCAGTGATCCCCGGGACTTCCTGAGCTCCTACAATGAGCAGTTCTTC.

This clonotype was found a few times. A much larger clone lies one base from this, so it may be a read error. Here the CDR3 omits its conserved ending phenylalanine or tryptophan, so a read error is the likely source. The rearrangement joins TRBV2 to TRBJ1-1; no definite D call. The CDR3 is made up of 14 amino acids. CDR1 is SNHLY and CDR2 is FYNNEI in the germline V gene. V was clipped by 5 bases and J by 1 base, with 11 bases between them. CDR3 DNA: TGTGCCAGCAGTAGGAACAGACAGAACACTGAAGCTTTCCTT. Protein: CASSRNRQNTEAFL.

This clonotype was recorded at least ten times. J is TRBJ1-6 and V is TRBV18; the D is unclear. This CDR3 has 16 amino acids. Trimming pared 6 bases from V and 8 bases from J, leaving 20 bases between. Germline CDR1 KGHSH, CDR2 LQKENI. CDR3 residues: CASSPKTVGDHSPLHF. CDR3 nucleotide sequence: TGTGCCAGCTCCCCAAAGACCGTCGGTGATCATTCACCCCTCCACTTT. The full variable domain, completed using reference TRBV18 and TRBJ1-6, is NAGVMQNPRHLVRRRGQEARLRCSPMKGHSHVYWYRQLPEEGLKFMVYLQKENIIDESGMPKERFSAEFPKEGPSILRIQQVVRGDSAAYFCASSPKTVGDHSPLHFGNGTRLTVT.

This chain joins TRBV9 and TRBJ1-4; D might be TRBD1 (6 bases). The CDR3 covers 14 residues. In germline, CDR1 is SGDLS, CDR2 YYNGEE. The germline V and J ends were trimmed by 2 bases and 8 bases, with 13 bases remaining between them. The CDR3 DNA reads as TGTGCCAGCAGCGTGTCAGGGGTGGGGGAAAAACTGTTTTTT. Its translation: CASSVSGVGEKLFF.

This clonotype was detected many times. The rearrangement joins TRBV6-5 to TRBJ2-7, with a tentative D call TRBD2 (7 bases). The CDR3 spans 15 residues. V was cut by 1 base and J by 5 bases, with 15 bases left in between. The germline V gene encodes CDR1 MNHEY and CDR2 SVGAGI. In DNA, the CDR3 is TGTGCCAGCAGTTACTACGGCCGGGGGGCAAACGAGCAGTACTTC. Encoded protein: CASSYYGRGANEQYF.

The chain joins TRBV4-3 to TRBJ2-1; D unresolved. Germline CDR1 and CDR2: LGHNA and YSLEER. Trimming took off 3 bases at V and 11 bases at J, with 11 bases between the two ends. The CDR3 spans 12 residues. The CDR3 DNA sequence: TGCGCCAGCAGCCACCCCAACTCTCAGCAGTTCTTC. Its protein is CASSHPNSQQFF.

A word on this clonotype: A much larger clone sits a single nucleotide away, making a read error possible. The chain has TRBV5-1 and TRBJ2-7; D possibly corresponds to TRBD1 (6 bases). The V gene lost 4 bases and the J gene lost 6 bases, with 20 bases spanning the gap. The CDR3 length is 15 residues. Germline assignment: CDR1 SGHRS and CDR2 YFSETQ. The DNA of the CDR3 is TGCGCCAGCAGCACCAGTGGGACAAGAACCTGCGAGCAGTACTTC. It is translated as CASSTSGTRTCEQYF. The complete variable domain, with remaining parts taken from reference TRBV5-1 and TRBJ2-7, reads KAGVTQTPRYLIKTRGQQVTLSCSPISGHRSVSWYQQTPGQGLQFLFEYFSETQRNKGNFPGRFSGRQFSNSRSEMNVSTLELGDSALYLCASSTSGTRTCEQYFGPGTRLTVT.

This clonotype was recorded at least ten times. The chain uses TRBV7-2 and TRBJ2-1; the D is unclear. Germline-derived CDR1 and CDR2 are SGHTA and FQGNSA. V was clipped by 1 base and J by 7 bases, with 11 bases between them. CDR3 size: 14 residues. The CDR3 reads CASSLVHPGNEQFF. Written as DNA, the CDR3 is TGTGCCAGCAGCTTAGTGCACCCAGGAAATGAGCAGTTCTTC.

At least ten counts were recorded for this clonotype. The chain has TRBV6-1 and TRBJ1-5; D might be TRBD1 (6 bases). Germline V CDR1 and CDR2: MNHNS, SASEGT. CDR3 size: 14 residues. V was shortened by 6 bases and J by 10 bases, with 19 bases between the two germline ends. CDR3 nucleotides: TGTGCCAGCAGCCCCTCTTCCAGGGGTGGACCCCAGCATTTT. Translated: CASSPSSRGGPQHF.

Ten or more counts support this clonotype. The CDR3 coding sequence is TGTGCCAGCAGCCCACTAGCGGGAGGGCCGGGTGAGCAGTTCTTC. Translated, it gives CASSPLAGGPGEQFF. The chain recombines TRBV28 with TRBJ2-1, with TRBD2 identical over 13 bases. Germline CDR1 and CDR2: MDHEN and SYDVKM. CDR3 length: 15 amino acids. The trim removed 6 bases at V and 9 bases at J, leaving 8 bases unmatched.

This clonotype appeared a few times. CDR3 in amino acids: CSVRRGGQTGYTF. CDR3 in DNA: TGCAGCGTTCGTAGGGGGGGCCAGACTGGCTACACCTTC. V is TRBV29-1 and J is TRBJ1-2; perhaps TRBD1 as D (6 bases). This CDR3 region has 13 residues. The V end was cut by 5 bases, the J end by 7 bases, with 17 bases between. Germline CDR1 is SQVTM and CDR2 is ANQGSEA.

This clonotype was counted many times. This chain connects TRBV7-2 to TRBJ2-7; 8 positions match TRBD1. Germline CDR1 and CDR2: SGHTA and FQGNSA. The CDR3 is 15 residues long. V lost 5 bases, J lost 1 base, and 7 bases stayed unmatched. In nucleotides, the CDR3 is TGTGCCAGCAGCGGCCGGGACAGGACATCCTACGAGCAGTACTTC. This gives the protein CASSGRDRTSYEQYF.

This clonotype was detected many times. The V gene is TRBV5-1, the J gene TRBJ2-7; possibly TRBD2 for D (5 bases). Trimming stripped 4 bases from V and 7 bases from J, with 24 bases between. The germline gives CDR1 SGHRS, CDR2 YFSETQ. The CDR3 consists of 16 residues. The CDR3 DNA follows: TGCGCCAGCAGCCGTGGCGCGGCAACACCCTCGGGGGAGCAGTACTTC. Translation gives CASSRGAATPSGEQYF.

The chain combines TRBV6-4 with TRBJ2-1; weak D call: TRBD2 (5 bases). The CDR3 is made up of 14 amino acids. From germline, CDR1 is MRHNA and CDR2 SNTAGT. V gave up 7 bases and J gave up 2 bases, with 12 bases separating them. The CDR3 sequence: CASIERSAYNEQFF. CDR3 coding DNA: TGTGCCAGCATCGAGCGGAGCGCCTACAATGAGCAGTTCTTC.

The rearrangement joins TRBV7-2 to TRBJ1-2; D perhaps matches TRBD1 (5 bases). The CDR3 spans 16 residues. Trimming removed 5 bases at V and 1 base at J, with 17 bases between. CDR1 and CDR2 from the germline V gene are SGHTA and FQGNSA. CDR3 amino acids: CASSEERDGYNYGYTF. The CDR3 DNA reads as TGTGCCAGCAGCGAAGAACGGGACGGCTATAACTATGGCTACACCTTC.

This clonotype has a count of ten or more. This chain uses TRBV20-1 with TRBJ2-5; 7 nucleotides line up with TRBD2. The CDR3 totals 13 residues. Per the germline V gene, CDR1 is DFQATT and CDR2 is SNEGSKA (reference sequence). The ends lost 4 bases at V and 2 bases at J; junction bases unmatched: 4. This chain's CDR3 is CSATAGLQETQYF. CDR3 coding DNA: TGCAGTGCTACTGCGGGACTACAAGAGACCCAGTACTTC.

In its sample, this clonotype was seen many times. The V call is TRBV5-5, the J call TRBJ2-7; no clear D. Germline V gives CDR1 SGHKS, CDR2 YYEKEE (reference sequence). This CDR3 region has 16 residues. V lost 4 bases to trimming and J lost 0 bases, with 17 bases between them. For the CDR3, the DNA is TGTGCCAGCAGCCAGACCCCGGAGTTGACCTCCTACGAGCAGTACTTC. It is translated as CASSQTPELTSYEQYF.